One sample yielded the 2 T cell receptor beta chains listed below, sequenced in a study of cytomegalovirus exposure and HLA in healthy donors. Use of 60 Vbeta and 13 Jbeta primers characterized the PCR. Sequencing used immunoSEQ multiplex PCR; TCRdb keeps in-frame clones, though not all of them. The repertoire holds approximately 150,000 clones, 80% seen once, with around a tenth in the top ten. Sequencing input: PBMCs. The receptors were sampled from a man in his late teens or twenties in good health and CMV-seropositive.

This clone was found a few times. The chain links TRBV6-1 to TRBJ1-4; D gene unclear. V was shortened by 3 bases and J by 7 bases, with 12 bases between the two germline ends. CDR3 length: 14 residues. In germline, CDR1 is MNHNS, CDR2 SASEGT. The chain's CDR3 is CASSDAGIGEKLFF. The CDR3 DNA is TGTGCCAGCAGTGACGCAGGTATAGGTGAAAAACTGTTTTTT.

The chain carries TRBV6-5 and TRBJ2-2, with D perhaps matching TRBD2 (6 bases). CDR3 length: 15 amino acids. V lost 9 bases to trimming and J lost 3 bases, with 17 bases between them. The V gene's germline CDR1 is MNHEY and CDR2 SVGAGI. The CDR3 region has the DNA TGTGCCAGTGGGCCGCCGGGACTTCACACCGGGGAGCTGTTTTTT. Residues: CASGPPGLHTGELFF.